The clone carrying this T cell receptor (beta chain) occurred many times. Healthy Caucasian individuals from Russia aged about 6 to 95 served as donors. This entry belongs to a study of blood T cells in healthy people across ages. Primers used in a second PCR of roughly 7 to 11 cycles were a sample-barcoded 5' primer and a J-beta primer mix. TCRdb processed the 5' RACE reads anew with MiXCR; each CDR3 protein has one entry. The table includes approximately 810,000 distinct CDR3 sequences, around 26% detected once. The length of the CDR3 is 17 residues. V lost 5 bases and J lost 1; bases outside the gene matches: 9. The germline gives CDR1 MNHNS, CDR2 SASEGT.

The chain employs TRBV6-1 and TRBJ2-1; 9 nucleotides line up with TRBD1. Sequencing was performed on blood. This clonotype originated in an elderly woman in good health. The DNA for the CDR3 is TGTGCCAGCAGTCTAACAACAGGGGGCTCGTCCTACAATGAGCAGTTCTTC. The encoded protein is CASSLTTGGSSYNEQFF.